This T cell receptor (beta chain) comes out of a study of T-cell reconstitution after alpha-beta-depleted transplantation in children. Study-level results: After transplant, high TCRbeta diversity at day 60 in some patients arose from surviving recipient T cells and thymic progenitors. T-cell numbers and diversity one year post-transplant derived largely from freshly generated T cells.

Unique molecular identifiers featured in how the TCRbeta library was prepared. TCRdb passed the PCR reads through MiXCR, listing each CDR3 protein once. Of a few hundred thousand distinct CDR3 sequences listed, just over 7.5% are singletons. In its sample, this clonotype was seen a few times. What it binds is unknown. The CDR3 length is 18 residues. Germline V gene lookup returns CDR1 SGDLS and CDR2 YYNGEE. Trimming pared 2 bases from V and 3 bases from J, leaving 18 bases between. This TCR was recovered from a female patient younger than 10 who had a stem cell transplant for Fanconi anemia, so the T cells may come from the graft donor. The chain carries TRBV9 and TRBJ1-6; TRBD1 is a possible D gene (5 bases). The material was peripheral blood, obtained 360 days after TCRalphabeta/CD19-depleted stem cell transplant. DNA of the CDR3: TGTGCCAGCAGCGTGTCTCCAGGGAAAGGTGGCTATAATTCACCCCTCCACTTT. Translated: CASSVSPGKGGYNSPLHF.